The 16 T cell receptor beta chains presented below share a single source sample, sequenced in a study of CD8 T cells in ankylosing spondylitis. TCRdb used MiXCR to reprocess the 5' RACE reads, holding one entry per CDR3 protein. Altogether about 500,000 distinct CDR3 sequences are present, approximately 12% being singletons, with the ten largest covering 6.8%. Whole-study results and caveats: A TCR beta motif of roughly eight highly homologous variants seemed to mark ankylosing spondylitis blood.

For these TCRs, the target antigens are not known. The sequenced material came from blood, either unsorted or a sorted T cell fraction (not recorded which). Receptor source: a male donor with ankylosing spondylitis.

A few counts support this clonotype. The V call is TRBV20-1, the J call TRBJ2-2, with unresolved D. Germline V gene data show CDR1 as DFQATT and CDR2 as SNEGSKA (reference sequence). V gave up 0 bases and J gave up 0 bases, with 5 bases separating them. The CDR3 has 14 residues. CDR3 residues: CSARDVTNTGELFF. The DNA for the CDR3 is TGCAGTGCTAGAGATGTGACGAACACCGGGGAGCTGTTTTTT.

The V gene is TRBV5-1, the J gene TRBJ1-4; maybe TRBD1 (5 bases). The CDR3 totals 14 residues. Germline V CDR1 and CDR2: SGHRS, YFSETQ. With 0 bases removed from V and 8 bases from J, the gap between germline ends came to 11 bases. This CDR3 reads CASSLGRGVEKLFF. CDR3 bases: TGCGCCAGCAGCTTGGGACGGGGGGTGGAAAAACTGTTTTTT.

This clonotype came up a few times. The gene calls are TRBV10-3 and TRBJ2-5, with D uncertain. Trimming left V 0 bases short and J 1 base short, with 9 bases between. CDR1 and CDR2 (germline): ENHRY, SYGVKD. The CDR3 has 15 residues. The CDR3 DNA sequence: TGTGCCATCAGTGAGTCGATGGCAGTCCAAGAGACCCAGTACTTC. Translation: CAISESMAVQETQYF.

This clonotype was seen a single time. The chain carries TRBV11-2 and TRBJ2-7; 8 nucleotides agree with TRBD1. The V segment lost 5 bases and the J segment 2 bases; nucleotides outside the gene matches: 11. Germline V gives CDR1 SGHAT, CDR2 FQNNGV. This CDR3 has 16 residues. In DNA, the CDR3 is TGTGCCAGCAGCCCAGTGTCCGGACAGGGACCCTACGAGCAGTACTTC. It yields the protein CASSPVSGQGPYEQYF.

This clonotype came up a few times. This chain links TRBV27 with TRBJ1-5; TRBD1 agrees at 9 bases. The CDR3 is 17 amino acids. CDR1 is MNHEY and CDR2 is SMNVEV in the germline V gene (reference sequence). V shed 3 bases and J 3 bases; nucleotides not matched to a gene: 9. The CDR3 here is CASSLAGQGPSNQPQHF. CDR3 sequence (DNA): TGTGCCAGCAGTTTGGCTGGACAGGGGCCCTCCAATCAGCCCCAGCATTTT.

The CDR3 DNA reads as TGTGCCAGCAGCATAGAGACAGGTCGCTCTGGAAACACCATATATTTT. Protein: CASSIETGRSGNTIYF. This chain links TRBV21-1 with TRBJ1-3; the DNA was not used to check the table's D call, TRBD1. TRBV21-1 is a pseudogene locus. The CDR3 is 16 residues long.

This clonotype was recorded at least ten times. J is TRBJ2-5 and V is TRBV11-3; 8 bases line up with TRBD2. The junction had 11 bases not matched to a gene; V was cut back by 2 bases and J by 6 bases. Germline loops: CDR1 SGHNT, CDR2 YENEEA. The CDR3 is 16 amino acids. CDR3 protein: CASSLRPSSGSKTQYF. CDR3 nucleotide sequence: TGTGCCAGCAGCTTACGCCCCTCCAGCGGGAGCAAGACCCAGTACTTC.

The sample holds a few counts of this clonotype. The chain has TRBV27 and TRBJ2-1; D perhaps matches TRBD2 (6 bases). CDR1 and CDR2 (germline): MNHEY, SMNVEV (reference sequence). The germline V and J ends were trimmed by 6 bases and 5 bases, with 29 bases remaining between them. There are 19 residues in the CDR3. CDR3 amino acids: CASRPRYGGPSQGNNEQFF. In DNA form, the CDR3 reads TGTGCCAGCAGACCCCGTTACGGGGGACCAAGCCAAGGGAACAATGAGCAGTTCTTC.

The rearrangement links TRBV5-1 to TRBJ1-4; 9 bases align to TRBD1. This CDR3 has 15 residues. V gave up 1 base and J gave up 6 bases; unmatched junction bases: 4. Germline V gene sequence: CDR1 SGHRS, CDR2 YFSETQ. The CDR3 sequence is CASSLSTGGDEKLFF. CDR3 in DNA: TGCGCCAGCAGCTTGTCAACAGGGGGCGATGAAAAACTGTTTTTT.

The chain uses TRBV5-5 and TRBJ1-2, with D unresolved. The CDR3 contains 12 residues. V was clipped by 4 bases and J by 8 bases, with 12 bases between them. CDR1 SGHKS and CDR2 YYEKEE come from the germline V gene (reference sequence). The CDR3 protein is CASSPLSVGYTF. The CDR3 DNA reads TGTGCCAGCAGCCCTCTGAGTGTAGGCTACACCTTC.

The rearrangement links TRBV15 to TRBJ1-1; possible D gene TRBD1, 5 bases. The CDR3 extends over 14 amino acids. V was trimmed by 1 base and J by 1 base, leaving 7 bases between them. Germline-derived CDR1 and CDR2 are LNHNV and YYDKDF (reference sequence). CDR3 bases: TGTGCCACCAGCAGAGGCAGGGCGAACACTGAAGCTTTCTTT. Amino acid sequence: CATSRGRANTEAFF.

The chain carries TRBV14 and TRBJ1-1; possible D gene TRBD1, 5 bases. Per germline, CDR1 SGHDN and CDR2 FVKESK. V lost 4 bases and J lost 5, with 14 bases in between. The CDR3 consists of 14 residues. CDR3 protein: CASSRGGVRTEAFF. CDR3 bases: TGTGCCAGCAGCCGGGGAGGGGTGAGGACTGAAGCTTTCTTT.

The chain carries TRBV2 and TRBJ2-1; D gene unclear. The CDR3 is made up of 11 amino acids. Germline-derived CDR1 and CDR2 are SNHLY and FYNNEI. Trimming cost V 7 bases and J 9 bases, with 10 bases left between them. CDR3 loop: CASNPGAEQFF. CDR3 nucleotides: TGTGCCAGCAACCCAGGAGCTGAGCAGTTCTTC.

This clonotype was seen many times. V gene TRBV12-3 or TRBV12-4 combines with J gene TRBJ1-3; 7 bases align to TRBD1. Trimming took 7 bases from V and 1 from J; bases not matched to a gene: 13. The CDR3 extends over 17 amino acids. CDR3 in DNA: TGTGCCAGCAACAATTATGGGCAGGGGGAATCTGGAAACACCATATATTTT. Amino acids: CASNNYGQGESGNTIYF.

The chain uses TRBV12-3 or TRBV12-4 and TRBJ2-1; the D call may be TRBD1 or TRBD2 (6 bases each). This CDR3 contains 12 residues. V was shortened by 3 bases and J by 15 bases, with 15 bases between the two germline ends. In nucleotides, the CDR3 is TGTGCCAGCAGTTTCGGGGGCGCGGGGCGGTTCTTC. It encodes CASSFGGAGRFF.

This chain connects TRBV12-5 to TRBJ2-3; D gene unclear. Trimming took off 2 bases at V and 7 bases at J, with 7 bases between the two ends. This CDR3 has 12 amino acids. Germline V gives CDR1 LGHNT, CDR2 FRNRAP. The CDR3 loop is CASGLSQNTQYF. In DNA, the CDR3 is TGTGCTAGTGGTTTGAGTCAGAATACGCAGTATTTT.